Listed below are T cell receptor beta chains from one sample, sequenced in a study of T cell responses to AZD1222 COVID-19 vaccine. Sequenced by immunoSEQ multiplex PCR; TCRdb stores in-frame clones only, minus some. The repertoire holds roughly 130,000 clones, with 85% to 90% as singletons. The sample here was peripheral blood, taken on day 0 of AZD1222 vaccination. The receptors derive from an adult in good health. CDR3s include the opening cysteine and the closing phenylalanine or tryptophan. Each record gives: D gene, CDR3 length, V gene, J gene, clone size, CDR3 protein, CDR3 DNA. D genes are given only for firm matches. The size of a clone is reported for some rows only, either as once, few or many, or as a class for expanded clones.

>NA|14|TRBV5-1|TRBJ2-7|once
CASSQMEGPYEQYF
TGCGCCAGCAGCCAGATGGAGGGACCCTACGAGCAGTACTTC
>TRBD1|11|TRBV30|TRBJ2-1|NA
CAWNFGQGQFF
TGTGCCTGGAATTTCGGACAGGGACAGTTCTTC
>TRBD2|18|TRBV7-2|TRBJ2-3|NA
CASSSGLAGGQVSDTQYF
TGTGCCAGCAGCTCAGGACTAGCGGGGGGCCAAGTTTCAGATACGCAGTATTTT
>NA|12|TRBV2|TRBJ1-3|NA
CASSGSGNTIYF
TGTGCCAGCAGCGGCTCTGGAAACACCATATATTTT
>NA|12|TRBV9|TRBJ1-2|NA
CASSPIAGGYTF
TGTGCCAGCAGCCCTATAGCGGGGGGCTACACCTTC
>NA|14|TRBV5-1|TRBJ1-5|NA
CASSPDPGGQPQHF
TGCGCCAGCAGCCCGGACCCCGGTGGTCAGCCCCAGCATTTT
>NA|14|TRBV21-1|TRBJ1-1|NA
CASSKVDRATEAFF
TGTGCCAGCAGCAAAGTCGACAGGGCCACTGAAGCTTTCTTT
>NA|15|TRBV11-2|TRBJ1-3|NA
CASSLDAGSGNTIYF
TGTGCCAGCAGCTTAGATGCAGGGTCTGGAAACACCATATATTTT
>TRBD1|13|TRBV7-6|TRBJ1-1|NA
CASSSQGDTEAFF
TGTGCCAGCAGCTCACAGGGGGACACTGAAGCTTTCTTT
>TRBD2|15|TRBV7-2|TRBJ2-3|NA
CASSWGGMGADTQYF
TGTGCCAGCAGCTGGGGAGGGATGGGCGCAGATACGCAGTATTTT
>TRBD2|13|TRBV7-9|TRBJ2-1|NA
CASTAGGIGEQFF
TGTGCCAGCACAGCGGGGGGTATCGGCGAGCAGTTCTTC
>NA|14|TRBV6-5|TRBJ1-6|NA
CASSQQGVGSPLHF
TGTGCCAGCAGTCAACAGGGTGTGGGTTCACCCCTCCACTTT
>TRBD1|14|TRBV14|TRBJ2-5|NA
CASSPRDRAETQYF
TGTGCCAGCAGCCCTCGGGACAGGGCAGAGACCCAGTACTTC
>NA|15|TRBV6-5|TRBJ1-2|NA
CASRRPDRFLGGYTF
TGTGCCAGCAGGCGGCCGGACAGATTTTTGGGTGGCTACACCTTC
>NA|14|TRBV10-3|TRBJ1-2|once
CAINPGGESQGYTF
TGTGCCATCAACCCAGGAGGGGAATCGCAGGGCTACACCTTC
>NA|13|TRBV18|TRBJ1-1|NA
CASSTSQGTEAFF
TGTGCCAGCTCAACTTCTCAAGGCACTGAAGCTTTCTTT
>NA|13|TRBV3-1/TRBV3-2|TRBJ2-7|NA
CASSPRQPYEQYF
TGTGCCAGCAGCCCGCGACAGCCCTACGAGCAGTACTTC
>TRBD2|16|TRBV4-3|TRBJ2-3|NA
CASSQAAGGVTDTQYF
TGCGCCAGCAGCCAAGCTGCCGGGGGGGTGACAGATACGCAGTATTTT
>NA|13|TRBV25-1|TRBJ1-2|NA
CASSTRGWNGYTF
TGTGCCAGCAGCACCAGGGGATGGAATGGCTACACCTTC
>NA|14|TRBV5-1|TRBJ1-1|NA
CASSLEAGNTEAFF
TGCGCCAGCAGCTTGGAGGCAGGGAACACTGAAGCTTTCTTT
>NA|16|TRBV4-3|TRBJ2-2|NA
CASSLPGAGNTGELFF
TGCGCCAGCAGCCTCCCCGGGGCAGGGAACACCGGGGAGCTGTTTTTT
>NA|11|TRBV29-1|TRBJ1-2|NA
CSVEGVDGYTF
TGCAGCGTTGAAGGAGTGGATGGCTACACCTTC
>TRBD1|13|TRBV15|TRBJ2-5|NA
CATSSRQGETQYF
TGTGCCACCAGCAGCCGACAGGGAGAGACCCAGTACTTC
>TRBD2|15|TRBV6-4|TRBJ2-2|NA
CARRDGRANTGELFF
TGTGCCAGACGGGACGGGAGGGCGAACACCGGGGAGCTGTTTTTT